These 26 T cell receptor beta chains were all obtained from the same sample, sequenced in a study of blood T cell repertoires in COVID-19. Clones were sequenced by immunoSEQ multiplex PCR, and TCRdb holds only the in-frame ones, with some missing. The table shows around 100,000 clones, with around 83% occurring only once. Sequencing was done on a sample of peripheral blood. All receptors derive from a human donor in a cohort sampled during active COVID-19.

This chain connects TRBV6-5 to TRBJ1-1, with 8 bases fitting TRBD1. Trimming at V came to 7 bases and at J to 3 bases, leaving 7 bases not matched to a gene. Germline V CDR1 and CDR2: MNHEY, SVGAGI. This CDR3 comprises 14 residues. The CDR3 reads CASTLDRGYTEAFF. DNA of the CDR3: TGTGCCAGCACCCTTGACAGGGGCTACACTGAAGCTTTCTTT.

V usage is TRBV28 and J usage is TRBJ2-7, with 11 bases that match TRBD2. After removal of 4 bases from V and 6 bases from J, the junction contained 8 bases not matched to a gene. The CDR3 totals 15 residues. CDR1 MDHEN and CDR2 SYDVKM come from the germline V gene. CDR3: CASSSAGTSGLEQYF. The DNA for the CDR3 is TGTGCCAGCAGTTCGGCCGGGACTAGCGGTCTCGAGCAGTACTTC.

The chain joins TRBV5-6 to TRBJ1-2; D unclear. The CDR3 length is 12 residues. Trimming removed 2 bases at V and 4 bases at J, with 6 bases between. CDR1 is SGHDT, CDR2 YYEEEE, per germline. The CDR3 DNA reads TGTGCCAGCAGCTTTGAGAGCTATGGCTACACCTTC. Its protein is CASSFESYGYTF.

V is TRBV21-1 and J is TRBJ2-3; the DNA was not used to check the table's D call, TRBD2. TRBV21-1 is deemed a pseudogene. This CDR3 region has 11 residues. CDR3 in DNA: TGTGCCAGCAGCAAATTAGCTACGCAGTATTTT. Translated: CASSKLATQYF.

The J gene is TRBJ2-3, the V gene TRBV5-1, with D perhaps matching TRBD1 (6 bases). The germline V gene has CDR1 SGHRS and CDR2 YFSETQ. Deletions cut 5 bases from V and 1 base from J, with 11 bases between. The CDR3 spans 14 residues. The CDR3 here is CASRQGSGTDTQYF. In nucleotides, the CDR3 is TGCGCCAGCAGACAGGGCAGCGGCACAGATACGCAGTATTTT.

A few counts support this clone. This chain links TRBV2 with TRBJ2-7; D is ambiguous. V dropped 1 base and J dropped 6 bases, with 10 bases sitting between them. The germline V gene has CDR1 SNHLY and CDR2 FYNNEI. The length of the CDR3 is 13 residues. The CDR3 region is CASSEELAGEQYF. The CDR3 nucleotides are TGTGCCAGCAGTGAAGAGTTAGCCGGCGAGCAGTACTTC.

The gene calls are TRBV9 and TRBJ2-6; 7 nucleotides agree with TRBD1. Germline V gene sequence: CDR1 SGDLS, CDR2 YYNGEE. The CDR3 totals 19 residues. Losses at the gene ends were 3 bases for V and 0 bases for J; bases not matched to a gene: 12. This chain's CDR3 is CASSADRTGTNSGANVLTF. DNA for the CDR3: TGTGCCAGCAGCGCTGATAGGACAGGCACCAACTCTGGGGCCAACGTCCTGACTTTC.

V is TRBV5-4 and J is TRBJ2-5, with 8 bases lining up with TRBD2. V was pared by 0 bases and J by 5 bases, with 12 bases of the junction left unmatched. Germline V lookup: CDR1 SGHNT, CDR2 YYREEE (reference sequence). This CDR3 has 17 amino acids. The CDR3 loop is CASSLVGLANPGETQYF. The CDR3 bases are TGTGCCAGCAGCTTGGTAGGACTAGCTAACCCTGGGGAGACCCAGTACTTC.

CDR3 in amino acids: CAWSVQGNTIYF. The CDR3 DNA reads TGTGCCTGGAGTGTACAGGGCAACACCATATATTTT. V usage is TRBV30 and J usage is TRBJ1-3; tentative D call: TRBD1 (6 bases). Germline V gives CDR1 GTSNPN, CDR2 SVGIG (reference sequence). The CDR3 spans 12 residues. Deletions cut 0 bases from V and 7 bases from J, with 7 bases between.

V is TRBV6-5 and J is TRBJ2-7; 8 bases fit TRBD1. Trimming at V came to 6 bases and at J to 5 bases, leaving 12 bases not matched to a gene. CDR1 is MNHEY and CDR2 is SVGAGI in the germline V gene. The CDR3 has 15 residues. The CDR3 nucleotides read TGTGCCAGCAGGTCCGGGACAGGTAGGGTGCACGAGCAGTACTTC. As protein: CASRSGTGRVHEQYF.

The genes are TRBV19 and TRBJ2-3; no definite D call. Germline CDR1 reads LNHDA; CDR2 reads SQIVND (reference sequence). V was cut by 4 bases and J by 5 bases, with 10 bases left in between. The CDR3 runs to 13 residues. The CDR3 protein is CASSSFSGDTQYF. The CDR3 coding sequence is TGTGCCAGTAGTAGCTTCTCAGGAGATACGCAGTATTTT.

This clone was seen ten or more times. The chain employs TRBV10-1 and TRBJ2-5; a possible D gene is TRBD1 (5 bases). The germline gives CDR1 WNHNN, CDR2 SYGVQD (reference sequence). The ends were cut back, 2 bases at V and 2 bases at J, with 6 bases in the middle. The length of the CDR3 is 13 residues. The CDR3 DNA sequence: TGCGCCAGCAGTGAGACAGGTCAAGAGACCCAGTACTTC. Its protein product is CASSETGQETQYF.

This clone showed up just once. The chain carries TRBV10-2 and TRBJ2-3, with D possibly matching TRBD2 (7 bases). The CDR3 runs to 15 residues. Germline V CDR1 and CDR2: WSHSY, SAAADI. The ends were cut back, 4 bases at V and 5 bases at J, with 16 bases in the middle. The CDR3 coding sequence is TGCGCCAGCAGTGCAGGGCGGGGGCGAGAAGATACGCAGTATTTT. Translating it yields CASSAGRGREDTQYF.

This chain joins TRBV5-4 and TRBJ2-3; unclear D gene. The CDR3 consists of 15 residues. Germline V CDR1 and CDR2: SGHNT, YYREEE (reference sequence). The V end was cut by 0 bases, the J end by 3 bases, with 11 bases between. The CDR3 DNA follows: TGTGCCAGCAGCTTGGCTAGACTTAAGACAGATACGCAGTATTTT. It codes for CASSLARLKTDTQYF.

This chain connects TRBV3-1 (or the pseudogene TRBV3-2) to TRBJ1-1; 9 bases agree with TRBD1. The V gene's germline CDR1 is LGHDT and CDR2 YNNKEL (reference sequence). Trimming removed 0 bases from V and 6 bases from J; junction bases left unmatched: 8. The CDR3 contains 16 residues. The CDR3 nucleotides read TGTGCCAGCAGCCAAGAAGAGAACAGGGGGCGGGCTGAAGCTTTCTTT. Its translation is CASSQEENRGRAEAFF.

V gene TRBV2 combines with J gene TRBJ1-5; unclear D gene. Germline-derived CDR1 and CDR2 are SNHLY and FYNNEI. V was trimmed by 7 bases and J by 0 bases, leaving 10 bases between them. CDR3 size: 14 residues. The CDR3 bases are TGTGCCAGCACCAACCGGGATAGCAATCAGCCCCAGCATTTT. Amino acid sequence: CASTNRDSNQPQHF. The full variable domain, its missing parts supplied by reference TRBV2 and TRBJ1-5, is EPEVTQTPSHQVTQMGQEVILRCVPISNHLYFYWYRQILGQKVEFLVSFYNNEISEKSEIFDDQFSVERPDGSNFTLKIRSTKLEDSAMYFCASTNRDSNQPQHFGDGTRLSIL.

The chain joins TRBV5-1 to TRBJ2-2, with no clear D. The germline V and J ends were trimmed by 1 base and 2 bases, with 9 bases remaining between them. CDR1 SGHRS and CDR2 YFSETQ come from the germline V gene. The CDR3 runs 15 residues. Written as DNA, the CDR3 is TGCGCCAGCAGCTTGCCCCCCAGAAACACCGGGGAGCTGTTTTTT. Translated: CASSLPPRNTGELFF.

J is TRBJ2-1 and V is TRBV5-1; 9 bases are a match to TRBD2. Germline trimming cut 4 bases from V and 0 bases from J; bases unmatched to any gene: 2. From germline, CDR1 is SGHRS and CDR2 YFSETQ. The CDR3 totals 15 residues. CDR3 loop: CASSPTSGSYNEQFF. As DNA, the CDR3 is TGCGCCAGCAGCCCGACTAGCGGCTCCTACAATGAGCAGTTCTTC.

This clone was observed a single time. In DNA form, the CDR3 reads TGCGCCAGCAGCGTGGATATTAACTATGGCTACACCTTC. Translating gives CASSVDINYGYTF. The chain carries TRBV5-1 and TRBJ1-2; D is undetermined. V dropped 4 bases and J dropped 1 base, with 8 bases sitting between them. CDR3 length: 13 residues. Germline CDR1 and CDR2: SGHRS and YFSETQ.

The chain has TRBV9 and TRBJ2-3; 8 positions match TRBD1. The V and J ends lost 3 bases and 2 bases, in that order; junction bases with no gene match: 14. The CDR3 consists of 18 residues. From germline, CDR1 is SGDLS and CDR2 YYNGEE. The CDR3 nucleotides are TGTGCCAGCAGCGACCCTAAGTTGAGGACAGGGCCCACAGATACGCAGTATTTT. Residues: CASSDPKLRTGPTDTQYF.

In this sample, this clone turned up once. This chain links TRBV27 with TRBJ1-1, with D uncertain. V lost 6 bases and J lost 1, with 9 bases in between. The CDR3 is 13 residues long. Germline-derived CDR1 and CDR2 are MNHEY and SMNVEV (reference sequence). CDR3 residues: CASSLTGNTEAFF. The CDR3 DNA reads TGTGCCAGCAGCTTAACCGGGAACACTGAAGCTTTCTTT.

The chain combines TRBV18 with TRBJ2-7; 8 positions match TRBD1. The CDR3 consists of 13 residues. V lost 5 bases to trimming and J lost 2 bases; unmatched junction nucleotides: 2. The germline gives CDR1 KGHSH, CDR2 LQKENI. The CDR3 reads CASSVGQAYEQYF. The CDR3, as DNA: TGTGCCAGCTCAGTGGGACAGGCCTACGAGCAGTACTTC. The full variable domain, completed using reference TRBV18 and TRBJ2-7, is NAGVMQNPRHLVRRRGQEARLRCSPMKGHSHVYWYRQLPEEGLKFMVYLQKENIIDESGMPKERFSAEFPKEGPSILRIQQVVRGDSAAYFCASSVGQAYEQYFGPGTRLTVT.

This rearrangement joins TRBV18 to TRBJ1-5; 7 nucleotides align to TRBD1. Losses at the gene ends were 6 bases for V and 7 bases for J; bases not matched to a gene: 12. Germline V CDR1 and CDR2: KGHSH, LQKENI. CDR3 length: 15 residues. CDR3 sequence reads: CASSLGQVGNQPQHF. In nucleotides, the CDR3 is TGTGCCAGCTCTCTTGGACAGGTTGGGAACCAGCCCCAGCATTTT.

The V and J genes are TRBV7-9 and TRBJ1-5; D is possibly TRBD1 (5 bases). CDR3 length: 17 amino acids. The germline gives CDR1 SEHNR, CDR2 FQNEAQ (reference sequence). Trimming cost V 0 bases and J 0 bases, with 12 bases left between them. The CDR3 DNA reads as TGTGCCAGCAGCTTAGCGCAAGGGGATAATAGCAATCAGCCCCAGCATTTT. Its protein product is CASSLAQGDNSNQPQHF.

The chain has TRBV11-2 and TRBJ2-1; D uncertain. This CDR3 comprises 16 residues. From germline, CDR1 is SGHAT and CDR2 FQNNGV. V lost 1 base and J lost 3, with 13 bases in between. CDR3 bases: TGTGCCAGCAGCTTAGGAATCCGAGCTGACTACAATGAGCAGTTCTTC. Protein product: CASSLGIRADYNEQFF.

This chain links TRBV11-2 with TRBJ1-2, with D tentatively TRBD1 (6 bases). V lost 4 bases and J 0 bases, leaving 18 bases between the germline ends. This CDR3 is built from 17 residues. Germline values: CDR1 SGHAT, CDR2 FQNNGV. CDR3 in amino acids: CASSSPATGEANYGYTF. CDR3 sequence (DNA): TGTGCCAGCAGCTCCCCAGCGACAGGAGAGGCTAACTATGGCTACACCTTC.